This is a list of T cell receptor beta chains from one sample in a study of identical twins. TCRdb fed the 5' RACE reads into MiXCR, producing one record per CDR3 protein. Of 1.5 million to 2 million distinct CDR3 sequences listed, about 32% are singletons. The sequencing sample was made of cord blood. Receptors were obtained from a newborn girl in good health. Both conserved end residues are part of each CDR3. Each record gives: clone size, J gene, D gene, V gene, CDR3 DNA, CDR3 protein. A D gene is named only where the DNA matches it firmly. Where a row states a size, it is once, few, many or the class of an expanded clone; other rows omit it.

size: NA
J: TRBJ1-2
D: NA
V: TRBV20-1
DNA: TGCAGTGCTAGATCCTGGTCAGGGGAATATGGCTACACCTTC
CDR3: CSARSWSGEYGYTF

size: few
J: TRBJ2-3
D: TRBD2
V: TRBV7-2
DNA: TGTGCCAGCGGCGGGACTAGTCGCACAGATACGCAGTATTTT
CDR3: CASGGTSRTDTQYF

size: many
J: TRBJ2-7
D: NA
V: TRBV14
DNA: TGTGCCAGCAGCCAAGAGCTACCCTACGAGCAGTACTTC
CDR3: CASSQELPYEQYF

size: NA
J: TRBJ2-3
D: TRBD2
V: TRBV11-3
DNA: TGTGCCAGCAGCGCCGGGACTAGCGGGGGCCGTAGCACAGATACGCAGTATTTT
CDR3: CASSAGTSGGRSTDTQYF

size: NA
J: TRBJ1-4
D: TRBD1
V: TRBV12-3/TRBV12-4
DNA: TGTGCCAGCAGTTTGGGGGACAGGAGATCAACTAATGAAAAACTGTTTTTT
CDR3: CASSLGDRRSTNEKLFF

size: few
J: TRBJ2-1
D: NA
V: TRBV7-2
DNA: TGTGCCAGCAGACCAACCGGATCCTACAATGAGCAGTTCTTC
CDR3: CASRPTGSYNEQFF

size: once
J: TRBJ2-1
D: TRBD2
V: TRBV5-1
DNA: TGCGCCAGCAGCTTGAGTACTAGCGGGGGGGCTGAGCAGTTCTTC
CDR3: CASSLSTSGGAEQFF

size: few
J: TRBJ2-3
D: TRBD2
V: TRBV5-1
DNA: TGCGCCAGCAGCGGTCGGACTAGCTTTACAGATACGCAGTATTTT
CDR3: CASSGRTSFTDTQYF

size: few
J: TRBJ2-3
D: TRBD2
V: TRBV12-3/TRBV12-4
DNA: TGTGCCGCCAGTGAGGGGGGGACTAGCGCATTCCTGAGCACAGATACGCAGTATTTT
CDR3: CAASEGGTSAFLSTDTQYF

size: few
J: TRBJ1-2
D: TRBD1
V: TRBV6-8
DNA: TGTCCCAGGGGGGGTTCCTATGGCTACACCTTC
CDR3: CPRGGSYGYTF

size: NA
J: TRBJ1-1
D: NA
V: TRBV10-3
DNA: TGTGCCATCAGTGCGGAGGGGACTGAAGCTTTCTTT
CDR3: CAISAEGTEAFF

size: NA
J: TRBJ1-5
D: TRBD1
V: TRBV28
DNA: TGTGCCAGCAGTTCCGAGACAGGGAGAGATCAGCCCCAGCATTTT
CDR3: CASSSETGRDQPQHF

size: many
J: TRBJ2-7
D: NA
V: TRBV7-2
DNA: TGTGCCAGCAGCTTACGAGTCCTGAGCTCCTACGAGCAGTACTTC
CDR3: CASSLRVLSSYEQYF

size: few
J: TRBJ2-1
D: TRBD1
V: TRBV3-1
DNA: TGTGCCAGCAGCCAGCCGGGACAGGGGCACAATGAGCAGTTCTTC
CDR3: CASSQPGQGHNEQFF

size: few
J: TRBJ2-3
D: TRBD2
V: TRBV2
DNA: TGTGCCAGCAGGGGATATGGGGGGGCAGATACGCAGTATTTT
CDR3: CASRGYGGADTQYF

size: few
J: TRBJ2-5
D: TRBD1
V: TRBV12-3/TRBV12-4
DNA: TGTGCCAGCAGCGTCAGACAGGGGAGGGAGACCCAGTACTTC
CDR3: CASSVRQGRETQYF

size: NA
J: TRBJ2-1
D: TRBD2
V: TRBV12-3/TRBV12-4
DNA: TGTGCCAGCAGCGGGACTACCAATGAGCAGTTCTTC
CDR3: CASSGTTNEQFF

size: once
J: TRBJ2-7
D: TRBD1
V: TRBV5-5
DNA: TGTGCCAGCAGACGACAGGGGTCCTACAATGAGCAGTACTTC
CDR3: CASRRQGSYNEQYF

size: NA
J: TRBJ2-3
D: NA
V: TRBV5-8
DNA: TGTGCCAGCAGCTCGGTAGGACTACCCAGGGGGGCAGATACGCAGTATTTT
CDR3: CASSSVGLPRGADTQYF

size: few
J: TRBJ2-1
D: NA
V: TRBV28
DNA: TGTGCCAGCAGGGACCCGTTGACGGATGAGCAGTTCTTC
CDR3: CASRDPLTDEQFF

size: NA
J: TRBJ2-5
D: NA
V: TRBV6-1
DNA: TGTGCCAGCAGTCCAATTCCATCCCAAGAGACCCAGTACTTC
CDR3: CASSPIPSQETQYF

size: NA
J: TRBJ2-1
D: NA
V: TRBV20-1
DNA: TGCAGTGCTGGGCCCCGACCCTCAGACCACAATGAGCAGTTCTTC
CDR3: CSAGPRPSDHNEQFF

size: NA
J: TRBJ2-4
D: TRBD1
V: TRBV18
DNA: TGTGCCAGCTCACCATGGGGAGATCGGACAGGACGGGGAAACATTCAGTACTTC
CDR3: CASSPWGDRTGRGNIQYF

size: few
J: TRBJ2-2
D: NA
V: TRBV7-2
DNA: TGTGCCAGCAGCTTAGAGGGGAAGATCGGGGAGCTGTTTTTT
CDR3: CASSLEGKIGELFF

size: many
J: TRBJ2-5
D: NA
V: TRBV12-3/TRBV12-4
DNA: TGTGCCAGCAGTTTAATGGAGTCTAAGACCCAGTACTTC
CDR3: CASSLMESKTQYF

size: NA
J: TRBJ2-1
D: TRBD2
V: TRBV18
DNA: TGTGCCAGCTCATCCCCGGGACTAGCAGACCCCTACAATGAGCAGTTCTTC
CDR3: CASSSPGLADPYNEQFF

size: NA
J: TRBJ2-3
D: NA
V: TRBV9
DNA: TGTGCCAGCAGCCCCCGCGCCCCAGATACGCAGTATTTT
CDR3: CASSPRAPDTQYF

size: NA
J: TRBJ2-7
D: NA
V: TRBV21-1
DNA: TGTGCCAGCAGCAAAGTGGTAGTCAGGGAGCAGTACTTC
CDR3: CASSKVVVREQYF

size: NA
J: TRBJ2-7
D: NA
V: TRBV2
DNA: TGTGCCGGCAGTGTATCGTACGGATCTGTGTGGTACGAGCAGTACTTC
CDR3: CAGSVSYGSVWYEQYF

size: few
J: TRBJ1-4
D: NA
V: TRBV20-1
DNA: TGCAGTGCTAGAGTAGGTTTGGCGAAAGGAGGGAATGAAAAACTGTTTTTT
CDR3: CSARVGLAKGGNEKLFF

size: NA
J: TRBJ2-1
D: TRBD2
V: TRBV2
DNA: TGTGCCAGCAGTGAGGCTAGCGGGGGGTACAATGAGCAGTTCTTC
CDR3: CASSEASGGYNEQFF

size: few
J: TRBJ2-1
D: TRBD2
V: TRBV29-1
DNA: TGCAGCGTTGGGCTAGCGGGGGAATACAATGAGCAGTTCTTC
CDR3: CSVGLAGEYNEQFF

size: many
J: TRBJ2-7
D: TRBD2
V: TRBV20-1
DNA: TGCAGTGCTACCGGGACTAGCGGGAGCTACTACGAGCAGTACTTC
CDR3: CSATGTSGSYYEQYF

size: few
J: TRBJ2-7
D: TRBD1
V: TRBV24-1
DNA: TGTGCCACCAGTGATTCCACAGGGGGCGAGCAGTACTTC
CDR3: CATSDSTGGEQYF

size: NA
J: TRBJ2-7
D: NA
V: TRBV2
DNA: TGTGCCAGCCGGTTGAGGCCTAGCTCCTACGAGCAGTACTTC
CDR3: CASRLRPSSYEQYF

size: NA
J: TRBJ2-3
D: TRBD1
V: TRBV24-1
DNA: TGTGCCACCAGTGGCAGAGGACAGGACGTCACAGATACGCAGTATTTT
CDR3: CATSGRGQDVTDTQYF

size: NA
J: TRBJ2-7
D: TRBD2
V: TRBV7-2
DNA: TGTGCCAGCAGCTTACCCCGAACTAGCGGATACGAGCAGTACTTC
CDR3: CASSLPRTSGYEQYF